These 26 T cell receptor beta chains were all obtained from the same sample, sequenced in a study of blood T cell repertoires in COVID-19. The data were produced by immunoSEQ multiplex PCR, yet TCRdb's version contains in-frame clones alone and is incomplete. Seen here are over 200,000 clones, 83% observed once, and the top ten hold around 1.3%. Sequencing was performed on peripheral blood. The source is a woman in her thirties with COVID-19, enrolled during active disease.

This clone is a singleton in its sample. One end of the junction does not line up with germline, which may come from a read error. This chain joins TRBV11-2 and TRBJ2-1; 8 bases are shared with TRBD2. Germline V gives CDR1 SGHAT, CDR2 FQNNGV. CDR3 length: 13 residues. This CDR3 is CASRGLDYNEQFF. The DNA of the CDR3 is TGTGCAAGCAGGGGACTAGATTACAATGAGCAGTTCTTC. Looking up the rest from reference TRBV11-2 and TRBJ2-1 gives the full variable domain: EAGVAQSPRYKIIEKRQSVAFWCNPISGHATLYWYQQILGQGPKLLIQFQNNGVVDDSQLPKDRFSAERLKGVDSTLKIQPAKLEDSAVYLCASRGLDYNEQFFGPGTRLTVL.

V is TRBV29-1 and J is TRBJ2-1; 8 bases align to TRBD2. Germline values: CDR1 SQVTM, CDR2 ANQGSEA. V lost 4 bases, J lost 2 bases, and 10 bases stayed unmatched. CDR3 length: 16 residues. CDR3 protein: CSVAEGGGRTYNEQFF. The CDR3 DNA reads TGCAGCGTTGCGGAGGGTGGCGGGAGGACCTACAATGAGCAGTTCTTC.

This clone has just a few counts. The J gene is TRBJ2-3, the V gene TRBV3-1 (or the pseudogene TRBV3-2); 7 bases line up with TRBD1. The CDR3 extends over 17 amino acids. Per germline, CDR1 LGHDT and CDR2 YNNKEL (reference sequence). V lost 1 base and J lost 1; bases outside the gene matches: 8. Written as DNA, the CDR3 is TGTGCCAGCAGCCAAGTCCCCCCCCAGGGGGGCACAGATACGCAGTATTTT. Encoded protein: CASSQVPPQGGTDTQYF.

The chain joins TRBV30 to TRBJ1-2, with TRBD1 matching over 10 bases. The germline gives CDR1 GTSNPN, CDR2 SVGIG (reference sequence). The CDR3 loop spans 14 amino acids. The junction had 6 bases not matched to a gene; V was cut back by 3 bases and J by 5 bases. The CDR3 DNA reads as TGTGCCTGGAGCGCGGACAGGGGGAGGTATGGCTACACCTTC. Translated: CAWSADRGRYGYTF.

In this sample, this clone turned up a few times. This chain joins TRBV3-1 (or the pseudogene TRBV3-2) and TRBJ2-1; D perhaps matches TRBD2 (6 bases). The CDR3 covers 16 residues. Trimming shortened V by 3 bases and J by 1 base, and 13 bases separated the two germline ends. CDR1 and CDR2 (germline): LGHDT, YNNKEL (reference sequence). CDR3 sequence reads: CASSHPLASSYNEQFF. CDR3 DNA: TGTGCCAGCAGCCACCCTCTAGCGTCGTCCTACAATGAGCAGTTCTTC.

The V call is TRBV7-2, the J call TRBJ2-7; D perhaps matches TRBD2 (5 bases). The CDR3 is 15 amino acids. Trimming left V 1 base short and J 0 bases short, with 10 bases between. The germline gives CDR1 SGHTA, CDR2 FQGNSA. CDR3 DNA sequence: TGTGCCAGCAGCTTAGTTGTGAGGGCCTCCTACGAGCAGTACTTC. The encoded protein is CASSLVVRASYEQYF.

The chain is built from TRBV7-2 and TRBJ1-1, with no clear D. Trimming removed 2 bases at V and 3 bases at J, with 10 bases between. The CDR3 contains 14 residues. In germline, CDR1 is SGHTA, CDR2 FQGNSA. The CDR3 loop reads CASSLRRRDTEAFF. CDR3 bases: TGTGCCAGCAGCTTACGAAGGAGGGACACTGAAGCTTTCTTT. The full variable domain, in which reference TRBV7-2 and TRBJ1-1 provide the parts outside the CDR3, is GAGVSQSPSNKVTEKGKDVELRCDPISGHTALYWYRQSLGQGLEFLIYFQGNSAPDKSGLPSDRFSAERTGGSVSTLTIQRTQQEDSAVYLCASSLRRRDTEAFFGQGTRLTVV.

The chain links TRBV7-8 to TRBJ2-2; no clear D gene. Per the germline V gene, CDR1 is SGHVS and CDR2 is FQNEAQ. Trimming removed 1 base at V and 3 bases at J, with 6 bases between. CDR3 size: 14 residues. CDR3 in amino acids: CASSLGGYTGELFF. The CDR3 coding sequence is TGTGCCAGCAGCTTAGGAGGCTACACCGGGGAGCTGTTTTTT. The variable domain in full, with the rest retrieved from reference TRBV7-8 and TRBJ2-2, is GAGVSQSPRYKVAKRGQDVALRCDPISGHVSLFWYQQALGQGPEFLTYFQNEAQLDKSGLPSDRFFAERPEGSVSTLKIQRTQQEDSAVYLCASSLGGYTGELFFGEGSRLTVL.

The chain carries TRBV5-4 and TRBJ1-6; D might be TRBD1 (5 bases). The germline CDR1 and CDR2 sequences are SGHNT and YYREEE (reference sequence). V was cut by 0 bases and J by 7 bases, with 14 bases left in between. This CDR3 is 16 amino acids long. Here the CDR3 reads CASSLGLAGGNSPLHF. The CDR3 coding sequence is TGTGCCAGCAGCTTGGGGCTCGCCGGGGGGAATTCACCCCTCCACTTT.

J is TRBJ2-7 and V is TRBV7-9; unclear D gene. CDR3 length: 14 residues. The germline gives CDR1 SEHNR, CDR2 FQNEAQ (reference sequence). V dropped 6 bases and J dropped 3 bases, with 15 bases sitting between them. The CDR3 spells CASRFTRQVYEQYF. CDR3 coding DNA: TGTGCCAGCAGGTTCACAAGACAAGTCTACGAGCAGTACTTC. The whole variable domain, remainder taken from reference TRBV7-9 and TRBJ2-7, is DTGVSQNPRHKITKRGQNVTFRCDPISEHNRLYWYRQTLGQGPEFLTYFQNEAQLEKSRLLSDRFSAERPKGSFSTLEIQRTEQGDSAMYLCASRFTRQVYEQYFGPGTRLTVT.

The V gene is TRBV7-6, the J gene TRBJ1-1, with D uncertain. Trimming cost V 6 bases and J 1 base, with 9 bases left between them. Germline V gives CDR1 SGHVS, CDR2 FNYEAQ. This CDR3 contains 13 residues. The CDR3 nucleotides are TGTGCCAGCAGAAAACAACCGAACACTGAAGCTTTCTTT. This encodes CASRKQPNTEAFF.

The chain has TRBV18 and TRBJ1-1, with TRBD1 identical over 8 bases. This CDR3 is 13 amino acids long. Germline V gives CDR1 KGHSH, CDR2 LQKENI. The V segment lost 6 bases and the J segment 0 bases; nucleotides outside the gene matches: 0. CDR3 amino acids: CASSGQVNTEAFF. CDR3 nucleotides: TGTGCCAGCTCGGGACAGGTGAACACTGAAGCTTTCTTT.

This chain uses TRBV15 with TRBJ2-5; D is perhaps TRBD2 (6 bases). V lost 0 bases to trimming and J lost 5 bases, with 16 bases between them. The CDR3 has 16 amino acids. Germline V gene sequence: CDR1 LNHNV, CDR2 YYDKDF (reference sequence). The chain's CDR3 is CATSRDLGVGGETQYF. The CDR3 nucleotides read TGTGCCACCAGCAGAGATCTGGGGGTAGGAGGGGAGACCCAGTACTTC.

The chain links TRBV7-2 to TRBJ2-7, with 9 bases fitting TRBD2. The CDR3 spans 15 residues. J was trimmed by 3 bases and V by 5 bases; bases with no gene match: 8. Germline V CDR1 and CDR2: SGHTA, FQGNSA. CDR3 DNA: TGTGCCAGCAGCGCAGATCTAGCGGGGAACTACGAGCAGTACTTC. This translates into CASSADLAGNYEQYF.

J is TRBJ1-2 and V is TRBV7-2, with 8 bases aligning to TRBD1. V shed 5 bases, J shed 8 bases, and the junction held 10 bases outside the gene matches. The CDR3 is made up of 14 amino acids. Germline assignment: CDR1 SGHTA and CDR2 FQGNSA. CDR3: CASSALGQGEGYTF. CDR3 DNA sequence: TGTGCCAGCAGCGCCCTCGGACAGGGCGAGGGCTACACCTTC.

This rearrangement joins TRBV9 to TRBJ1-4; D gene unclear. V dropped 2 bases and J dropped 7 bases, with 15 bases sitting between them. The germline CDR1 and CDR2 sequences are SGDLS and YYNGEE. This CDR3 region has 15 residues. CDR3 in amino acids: CASSVRTQLGEKLFF. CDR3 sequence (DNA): TGTGCCAGCAGCGTTCGGACCCAACTAGGTGAAAAACTGTTTTTT.

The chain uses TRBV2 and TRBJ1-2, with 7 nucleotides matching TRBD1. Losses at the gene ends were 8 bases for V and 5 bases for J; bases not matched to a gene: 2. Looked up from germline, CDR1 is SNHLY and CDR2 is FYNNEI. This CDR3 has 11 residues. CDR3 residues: CASGDSYGYTF. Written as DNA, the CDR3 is TGTGCCAGCGGGGACAGTTATGGCTACACCTTC. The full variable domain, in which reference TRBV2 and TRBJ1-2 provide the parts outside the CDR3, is EPEVTQTPSHQVTQMGQEVILRCVPISNHLYFYWYRQILGQKVEFLVSFYNNEISEKSEIFDDQFSVERPDGSNFTLKIRSTKLEDSAMYFCASGDSYGYTFGSGTRLTVV.

CDR3 in amino acids: CASSPGDTQYF. In nucleotides, the CDR3 is TGTGCCAGCAGCCCAGGAGATACGCAGTATTTT. The chain joins TRBV9 to TRBJ2-3; D unclear. The V and J ends lost 4 bases and 5 bases respectively, with 5 bases between them. This CDR3 is 11 amino acids long. Looked up from germline, CDR1 is SGDLS and CDR2 is YYNGEE.

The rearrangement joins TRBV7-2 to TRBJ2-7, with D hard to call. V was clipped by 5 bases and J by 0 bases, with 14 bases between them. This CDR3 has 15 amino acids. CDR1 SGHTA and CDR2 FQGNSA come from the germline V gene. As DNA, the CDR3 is TGTGCCAGCAGCCATCCATCGCGGAACTCCTACGAGCAGTACTTC. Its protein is CASSHPSRNSYEQYF.

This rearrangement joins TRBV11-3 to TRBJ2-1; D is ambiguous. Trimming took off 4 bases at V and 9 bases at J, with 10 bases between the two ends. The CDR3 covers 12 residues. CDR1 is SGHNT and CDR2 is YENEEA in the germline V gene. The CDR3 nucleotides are TGTGCCAGCAGCTATCGCACCGGTGAGCAGTTCTTC. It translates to CASSYRTGEQFF. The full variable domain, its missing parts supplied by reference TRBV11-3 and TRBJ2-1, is EAGVVQSPRYKIIEKKQPVAFWCNPISGHNTLYWYLQNLGQGPELLIRYENEEAVDDSQLPKDRFSAERLKGVDSTLKIQPAELGDSAVYLCASSYRTGEQFFGPGTRLTVL.

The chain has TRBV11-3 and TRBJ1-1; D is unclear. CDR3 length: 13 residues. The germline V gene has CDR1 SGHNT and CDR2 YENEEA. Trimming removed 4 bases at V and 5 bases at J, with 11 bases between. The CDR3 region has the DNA TGTGCCAGCAGCTCCCACTCGGGGACTGAAGCTTTCTTT. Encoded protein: CASSSHSGTEAFF.

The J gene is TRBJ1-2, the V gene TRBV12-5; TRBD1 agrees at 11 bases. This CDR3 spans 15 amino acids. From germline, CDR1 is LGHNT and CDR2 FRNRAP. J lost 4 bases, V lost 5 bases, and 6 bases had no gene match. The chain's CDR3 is CASGTGTGGFYGYTF. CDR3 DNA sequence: TGTGCTAGTGGTACAGGGACAGGGGGTTTCTATGGCTACACCTTC.

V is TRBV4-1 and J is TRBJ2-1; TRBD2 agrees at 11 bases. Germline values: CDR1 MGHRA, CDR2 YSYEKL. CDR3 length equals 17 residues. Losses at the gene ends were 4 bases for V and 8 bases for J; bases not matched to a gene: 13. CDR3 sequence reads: CASSRAQLAGELYEQFF. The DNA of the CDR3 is TGCGCCAGCAGCCGAGCCCAACTAGCGGGAGAATTATATGAGCAGTTCTTC.

The CDR3 sequence is CASSERVGLRGSGNTIYF. The DNA of the CDR3 is TGTGCCAGCAGTGAAAGAGTAGGGCTCAGGGGCTCTGGAAACACCATATATTTT. The V and J genes are TRBV6-1 and TRBJ1-3; D may be TRBD1 (6 bases). Germline V lookup: CDR1 MNHNS, CDR2 SASEGT. V lost 2 bases to trimming and J lost 0 bases, with 17 bases between them. CDR3 length: 18 amino acids.

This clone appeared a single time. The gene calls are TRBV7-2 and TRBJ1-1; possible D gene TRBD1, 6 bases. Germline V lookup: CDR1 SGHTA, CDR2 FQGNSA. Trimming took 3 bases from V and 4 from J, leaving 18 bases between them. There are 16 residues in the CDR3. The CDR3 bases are TGTGCCAGCAGCTTCGGTGGGGGGGCCCTGAGCACTGAAGCTTTCTTT. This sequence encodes CASSFGGGALSTEAFF.

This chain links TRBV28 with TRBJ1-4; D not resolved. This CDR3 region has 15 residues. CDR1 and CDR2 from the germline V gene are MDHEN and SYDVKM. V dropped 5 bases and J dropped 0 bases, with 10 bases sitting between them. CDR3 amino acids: CASSDSGATNEKLFF. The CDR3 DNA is TGTGCCAGCAGTGATTCCGGGGCAACTAATGAAAAACTGTTTTTT.